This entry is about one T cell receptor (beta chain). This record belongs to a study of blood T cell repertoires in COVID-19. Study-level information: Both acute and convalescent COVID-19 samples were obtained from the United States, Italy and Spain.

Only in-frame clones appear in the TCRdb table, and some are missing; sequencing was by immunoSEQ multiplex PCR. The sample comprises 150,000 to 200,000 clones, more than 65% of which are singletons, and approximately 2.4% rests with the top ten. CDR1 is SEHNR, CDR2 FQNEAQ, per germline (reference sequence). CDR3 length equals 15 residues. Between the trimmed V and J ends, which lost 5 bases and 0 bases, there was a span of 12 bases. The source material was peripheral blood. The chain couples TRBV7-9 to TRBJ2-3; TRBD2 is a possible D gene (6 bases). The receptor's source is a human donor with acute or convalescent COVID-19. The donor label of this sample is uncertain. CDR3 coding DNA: TGTGCCAGCAGCGCATCTAGCGCGAGCACAGATACGCAGTATTTT. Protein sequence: CASSASSASTDTQYF.